The 12 T cell receptor beta chains presented below share a single source sample, sequenced in a study of blood T cells in healthy people across ages. PCR was performed a second time for roughly 7 to 11 cycles using a sample-barcoded 5' primer and a J-beta primer mix. Via MiXCR, TCRdb re-called the 5' RACE reads, giving one row per CDR3 protein. The sample consists of fewer than 750,000 distinct CDR3 sequences, 40% to 65% of them appearing once. The sample was blood. The receptors shown here come from a woman of 80 years or more in good health.

The chain joins TRBV5-1 to TRBJ2-7; 8 nucleotides align to TRBD2. Germline V gives CDR1 SGHRS, CDR2 YFSETQ. The J segment lost 5 bases and the V segment lost 2 bases, leaving 9 bases of the junction unmatched. There are 15 residues in the CDR3. CDR3 residues: CASSLGGRPPHEQYF. For the CDR3, the DNA is TGCGCCAGCAGCTTAGGCGGGAGGCCCCCCCACGAGCAGTACTTC.

This clonotype was found many times. The genes are TRBV7-2 and TRBJ2-3; TRBD1 matches at 10 bases. Germline V gene sequence: CDR1 SGHTA, CDR2 FQGNSA. The CDR3 covers 17 residues. The V segment lost 2 bases and the J segment 6 bases; nucleotides outside the gene matches: 11. CDR3 in DNA: TGTGCCAGCAGCTTACGCCCGGGACAGGGGAGCGGGGATACGCAGTATTTT. Protein sequence: CASSLRPGQGSGDTQYF.

Ten or more counts support this clonotype. The gene calls are TRBV2 and TRBJ2-1, with 8 bases aligning to TRBD2. Germline CDR1 and CDR2: SNHLY and FYNNEI. This CDR3 comprises 15 residues. Trimming took 2 bases from V and 9 from J; bases not matched to a gene: 9. This CDR3 is CASSEQGTSVGEQFF. The CDR3, as DNA: TGTGCCAGCAGTGAACAGGGGACTAGTGTTGGTGAGCAGTTCTTC.

To note about this clonotype: A clone one base away is much larger, so this may be a read error. The chain carries TRBV7-3 and TRBJ2-4; D may be TRBD1 (5 bases). This CDR3 contains 12 residues. Per the germline V gene, CDR1 is SGHTA and CDR2 is FQGTGA. In DNA form, the CDR3 reads TGTTCCAGTCAGGGATGGGGAAACATTCAGTACTTC. This translates into CSSQGWGNIQYF.

The gene calls are TRBV29-1 and TRBJ2-1; D is perhaps TRBD1 (6 bases). V was shortened by 4 bases and J by 4 bases, with 14 bases between the two germline ends. CDR1 SQVTM and CDR2 ANQGSEA come from the germline V gene. The CDR3 spans 14 residues. The CDR3 sequence: CSVVQGRGYNEQFF. In DNA form, the CDR3 reads TGCAGCGTTGTCCAGGGCAGGGGTTACAATGAGCAGTTCTTC.

This sequence joins TRBV4-1 and TRBJ1-1; 10 nucleotides line up with TRBD1. V gave up 3 bases and J gave up 2 bases; unmatched junction bases: 12. The CDR3 is made up of 18 amino acids. Per germline, CDR1 MGHRA and CDR2 YSYEKL. The CDR3 loop reads CASSHRRGQGTTNTEAFF. CDR3 nucleotides: TGCGCCAGCAGCCACAGAAGGGGACAGGGGACTACCAACACTGAAGCTTTCTTT.

The chain is built from TRBV24-1 and TRBJ2-1; D may correspond to TRBD1 or TRBD2 (5 bases each). V was trimmed by 5 bases and J by 5 bases, leaving 21 bases between them. The length of the CDR3 is 17 residues. Per the germline V gene, CDR1 is KGHDR and CDR2 is SFDVKD. CDR3 sequence (DNA): TGTGCCACCAGTGCACCGTACTCCGGGACGGCGAACAATGAGCAGTTCTTC. This gives the protein CATSAPYSGTANNEQFF.

This clonotype was observed a handful of times. This chain joins TRBV7-3 and TRBJ2-2, with D unresolved. From germline, CDR1 is SGHTA and CDR2 FQGTGA. The V gene lost 1 base and the J gene lost 4 bases, with 7 bases spanning the gap. The CDR3 contains 14 residues. CDR3 in DNA: TGTGCCAGCAGCTTAAGGCAACGCACCGGGGAGCTGTTTTTT. Translation gives CASSLRQRTGELFF.

This chain connects TRBV3-1 to TRBJ2-5; D might be TRBD2 (6 bases). The ends were cut back, 7 bases at V and 1 base at J, with 13 bases in the middle. Germline CDR1 LGHDT, CDR2 YNNKEL (reference sequence). The CDR3 runs to 14 residues. The DNA of the CDR3 is TGTGCCAGCATCCGCGGAGGGTCCCAAGAGACCCAGTACTTC. This encodes CASIRGGSQETQYF.

This clonotype was seen only a few times. The chain links TRBV7-2 to TRBJ1-1; the D is unclear. This CDR3 has 14 residues. V was trimmed by 4 bases and J by 5 bases, leaving 14 bases between them. Germline V gene data show CDR1 as SGHTA and CDR2 as FQGNSA. DNA of the CDR3: TGTGCCAGCAGCTCTACCGGTGTGGGGACTGAAGCTTTCTTT. Translated: CASSSTGVGTEAFF.

Worth noting for this clonotype: A much more abundant neighbour one base away suggests this may be a read error. The CDR3 coding sequence is TGCAGTGCTAGATCCTGGGGAAGTAGGAATGAGCAGTTCTTC. Its translation is CSARSWGSRNEQFF. This sequence joins TRBV20-1 and TRBJ2-1; D is unclear. V was clipped by 2 bases and J by 7 bases, with 15 bases between them. CDR1 and CDR2 (germline): DFQATT, SNEGSKA (reference sequence). CDR3 length equals 14 residues.

This clonotype was recorded many times. The genes are TRBV20-1 and TRBJ2-1; either TRBD1 or TRBD2 may supply D (5 bases each). The V end was cut by 6 bases, the J end by 15 bases, with 21 bases between. Germline loops: CDR1 DFQATT, CDR2 SNEGSKA (reference sequence). CDR3 length: 12 residues. CDR3 amino acids: CSATGERHGAFF. In nucleotides, the CDR3 is TGCAGTGCCACCGGTGAGCGACACGGGGCGTTCTTC.